The TCR beta chain described here comes from a study of OX40 agonist ivuxolimab in advanced cancers. Study at large: The dose-escalation cohort had hepatocellular carcinoma, melanoma, renal cell or head and neck cancer.

Samples of blood were obtained at baseline, on cycle 4 day 1, and on cycle 7 day 1. About this clone: As yet, its antigen is unknown.

General observations from the study: Low normalized clonal expansion also occurred in some nonresponding patients.

The table came from immunoSEQ multiplex PCR; TCRdb's copy has only in-frame clones and leaves some out. The table has roughly 28,000 clones, approximately 86% seen once. Specimen: CD4+ or CD8+ T cells sorted from blood, collected in a trial of the OX40 agonist ivuxolimab. The receptor was isolated from an adult with an advanced solid tumor such as melanoma, head and neck, liver or kidney cancer.

The chain's CDR3 is CASSSAGGFLNIQYF. The CDR3 DNA is TGTGCCAGCAGCTCAGCGGGGGGCTTTCTAAACATTCAGTACTTC. This rearrangement joins TRBV11-2 to TRBJ2-4; 9 nucleotides match TRBD2. With V trimmed by 4 bases and J by 6 bases, 7 bases remained unmatched. This CDR3 contains 15 residues. Germline V gives CDR1 SGHAT, CDR2 FQNNGV. Full variable domain (missing parts from reference TRBV11-2 and TRBJ2-4): EAGVAQSPRYKIIEKRQSVAFWCNPISGHATLYWYQQILGQGPKLLIQFQNNGVVDDSQLPKDRFSAERLKGVDSTLKIQPAKLEDSAVYLCASSSAGGFLNIQYFGAGTRLSVL.